Detailed here is one TCR beta chain. The sample belongs to a study of blood T cell repertoires in COVID-19. Looking at the study overall: From the United States, Italy and Spain came samples of acute and convalescent COVID-19. The analysed material was cDNA or gDNA that came from T cells, B-cell-depleted T cells, or PBMCs.

V was clipped by 4 bases and J by 1 base, with 10 bases between them. CDR1 and CDR2 (germline): LNHDA, SQIVND (reference sequence). CDR3 size: 14 residues. In the authors' workflow: Reference gene primer amplification in the assay estimated nucleated cell counts. Clones were sequenced by immunoSEQ multiplex PCR, and TCRdb holds only the in-frame ones, with some missing. Clone size and V and J calls were adopted from that table, with D and trimming inferred from the DNA. The table lists roughly 180,000 clones, under 85% of them singletons. Sequenced: peripheral blood. This sequence originates from a human donor in a cohort sampled during active COVID-19. The chain recombines TRBV19 with TRBJ1-1, with D hard to call. The CDR3 is CASSNRLPNTEAFF. The DNA of the CDR3 is TGTGCCAGTAGTAACCGACTACCGAACACTGAAGCTTTCTTT.